Included here is one T cell receptor beta chain sequence, with context. The data originate from a study of T cells in Graves' hyperthyroidism and ophthalmopathy. This CDR3 has 14 residues. Germline V lookup: CDR1 LNHDA, CDR2 SQIVND (reference sequence). The J segment lost 8 bases and the V segment lost 6 bases, leaving 6 bases of the junction unmatched. RNA transcripts were the template for amplifying TCR beta CDR3 regions. Researchers ran a first-round RT-PCR on the TCR CDR3 using the HTBI primer set. Via MiXCR, TCRdb re-called the multiplex PCR reads, giving one row per CDR3 protein. The sample lists under 400,000 distinct CDR3 sequences, roughly 13% seen once, with about 11% in the top ten.

Material for sequencing was blood. The chain recombines TRBV19 with TRBJ1-4; 10 nucleotides agree with TRBD1. The clonotype originates from a woman aged 55-70 years with Graves' hyperthyroidism. The CDR3 is CASSRQGAREKLFF. The CDR3 bases are TGTGCCAGTAGCCGACAGGGGGCAAGGGAAAAACTGTTTTTT.